What follows are 10 T cell receptor beta chains derived from one specimen sequenced in a study of T-cell reconstitution after alpha-beta-depleted transplantation in children. Library preparation (for TCRbeta) was performed with unique molecular identifiers. One entry per CDR3 protein, called by TCRdb with MiXCR from the PCR reads. The repertoire includes around 700,000 distinct CDR3 sequences, around 13% of them detected once, and 0.79% sits in the top ten. This specimen was PBMCs, taken before TCRalphabeta/CD19-depleted stem cell transplant. All receptors come from a girl aged 2-9 years with congenital amegakaryocytic thrombocytopenia, due to receive a stem cell transplant.

This clonotype has a handful of counts. This chain joins TRBV20-1 and TRBJ2-1; TRBD2 is a possible D gene (6 bases). The germline gives CDR1 DFQATT, CDR2 SNEGSKA (reference sequence). Trimming removed 4 bases at V and 4 bases at J, with 11 bases between. This CDR3 is built from 13 residues. For the CDR3, the DNA is TGCAGTGCTACCCGGAGGGCTTACAATGAGCAGTTCTTC. Its translation: CSATRRAYNEQFF.

This clonotype was picked up many times. DNA of the CDR3: TGTGCCGTCACCGTAATTGGCTATGGCTACACCTTC. Amino acid sequence: CAVTVIGYGYTF. The J gene is TRBJ1-2, the V gene TRBV7-9, with no clear D. Germline V lookup: CDR1 SEHNR, CDR2 FQNEAQ (reference sequence). With 11 bases removed from V and 4 bases from J, the gap between germline ends came to 14 bases. CDR3 length: 12 amino acids.

The table lists this clonotype with many counts. This sequence joins TRBV7-9 and TRBJ2-2, with D tentatively TRBD1 or TRBD2 (5 bases each). Germline V gene sequence: CDR1 SEHNR, CDR2 FQNEAQ (reference sequence). Trimming shortened V by 8 bases and J by 0 bases, and 10 bases separated the two germline ends. The CDR3 is made up of 14 amino acids. CDR3 in amino acids: CASPGPSNTGELFF. The CDR3 nucleotides are TGTGCCAGCCCGGGACCGTCGAACACCGGGGAGCTGTTTTTT.

This clonotype was recorded at least ten times. This chain joins TRBV4-1 and TRBJ2-7, with 7 bases fitting TRBD2. The CDR3 is made up of 13 amino acids. Trimming at V came to 1 base and at J to 4 bases, leaving 1 base not matched to a gene. CDR1 and CDR2 from the germline V gene are MGHRA and YSYEKL. CDR3 in amino acids: CASSQASGYEQYF. CDR3 nucleotide sequence: TGCGCCAGCAGCCAAGCTAGCGGATACGAGCAGTACTTC.

A few counts support this clonotype. The chain has TRBV30 and TRBJ2-3; D possibly corresponds to TRBD2 (6 bases). Germline V gene data show CDR1 as GTSNPN and CDR2 as SVGIG (reference sequence). V lost 3 bases and J 2 bases, leaving 12 bases between the germline ends. The CDR3 length is 14 residues. CDR3 amino acids: CAWSWRAPTDTQYF. The CDR3, as DNA: TGTGCCTGGAGCTGGAGGGCCCCCACAGATACGCAGTATTTT. The variable domain in full, completed from reference TRBV30 and TRBJ2-3, reads SQTIHQWPATLVQPVGSPLSLECTVEGTSNPNLYWYRQAAGRGLQLLFYSVGIGQISSEVPQNLSASRPQDRQFILSSKKLLLSDSGFYLCAWSWRAPTDTQYFGPGTRLTVL.

This clonotype was found many times. The rearrangement uses TRBV20-1 and TRBJ1-1, with D uncertain. In germline, CDR1 is DFQATT, CDR2 SNEGSKA (reference sequence). The CDR3 has 13 amino acids. V was clipped by 4 bases and J by 8 bases, with 17 bases between them. CDR3 loop: CSATGSVNEEAFF. The CDR3, as DNA: TGCAGTGCTACGGGCAGCGTTAACGAGGAAGCTTTCTTT.

V gene TRBV5-6 combines with J gene TRBJ2-7; 11 positions agree with TRBD2. The J segment lost 7 bases and the V segment lost 1 base, leaving 7 bases of the junction unmatched. The CDR3 is 15 amino acids. CDR1 SGHDT and CDR2 YYEEEE come from the germline V gene. The DNA of the CDR3 is TGTGCCAGCAGCTTGACCGGGACTAGCGGCAAGGAGCAGTACTTC. It encodes CASSLTGTSGKEQYF.

This chain connects TRBV5-1 to TRBJ2-5; 9 nucleotides align to TRBD1. The CDR3 is made up of 16 amino acids. Germline V CDR1 and CDR2: SGHRS, YFSETQ. Unmatched junction bases numbered 13, after V lost 7 bases and J lost 3 bases. The CDR3 nucleotides read TGCGCCAGCCGACTGACCGGGACAGGGTACGAAGAGACCCAGTACTTC. Its protein product is CASRLTGTGYEETQYF.

In this sample, this clonotype turned up a few times. The chain is built from TRBV19 and TRBJ2-1; 8 bases agree with TRBD2. The CDR3 sequence is 17 residues long. V shed 3 bases and J 5 bases; nucleotides not matched to a gene: 12. CDR1 is LNHDA and CDR2 is SQIVND in the germline V gene (reference sequence). The CDR3 nucleotides are TGTGCCAGTAGTATGGAGAGTAGCGGGATAGGCGACAATGAGCAGTTCTTC. Encoded protein: CASSMESSGIGDNEQFF.

The sample holds a few counts of this clonotype. The genes are TRBV5-1 and TRBJ2-2, with a possible D match to TRBD2 (5 bases). CDR1 is SGHRS, CDR2 YFSETQ, per germline. Deletions cut 5 bases from V and 4 bases from J, with 18 bases between. The CDR3 runs to 16 residues. The CDR3 bases are TGCGCCAGCAGTTATATCGAGGGAAGTGGCACCGGGGAGCTGTTTTTT. Translating gives CASSYIEGSGTGELFF.